These 10 T cell receptor beta chains originate from one sample sequenced in a study of control samples from healthy donors and cancer patients. TCRdb's copy holds only in-frame clones and misses some; the assay was immunoSEQ multiplex PCR. The data show 100,000 to 120,000 clones, approximately 87% seen once. Sequencing was done on a sample of PBMCs. These receptors all stem from a woman aged 55-75 years with lung cancer.

This clone was observed a handful of times. This rearrangement joins TRBV7-3 to TRBJ2-1; 11 bases fit TRBD1. This CDR3 has 15 residues. Germline V lookup: CDR1 SGHTA, CDR2 FQGTGA. V shed 5 bases and J 4 bases; nucleotides not matched to a gene: 4. Written as DNA, the CDR3 is TGTGCCAGCAGCAGGGGACAGGGGGAATACAATGAGCAGTTCTTC. It codes for CASSRGQGEYNEQFF.

The gene calls are TRBV30 and TRBJ1-6, with D tentatively TRBD1 (6 bases). Germline loops: CDR1 GTSNPN, CDR2 SVGIG (reference sequence). The CDR3 loop spans 13 amino acids. V was trimmed by 3 bases and J by 5 bases, leaving 8 bases between them. CDR3 amino acids: CAWSAGDNSPLHF. The CDR3 DNA reads TGTGCCTGGAGCGCAGGGGATAATTCACCCCTCCACTTT. The variable domain in full, completed from reference TRBV30 and TRBJ1-6, reads SQTIHQWPATLVQPVGSPLSLECTVEGTSNPNLYWYRQAAGRGLQLLFYSVGIGQISSEVPQNLSASRPQDRQFILSSKKLLLSDSGFYLCAWSAGDNSPLHFGNGTRLTVT.

This chain links TRBV4-1 with TRBJ1-4; 7 positions agree with TRBD1. The CDR3 runs 15 residues. J was trimmed by 7 bases and V by 4 bases; bases with no gene match: 9. CDR1 MGHRA and CDR2 YSYEKL come from the germline V gene. CDR3 loop: CASSPAGGGREKLFF. The CDR3 coding sequence is TGCGCCAGCAGCCCGGCCGGAGGGGGCCGTGAAAAACTGTTTTTT.

This CDR3 is CASSLAWQTPPYEQYF. The DNA for the CDR3 is TGTGCCAGCAGCTTAGCGTGGCAGACGCCTCCCTACGAGCAGTACTTC. The chain employs TRBV11-2 and TRBJ2-7; D call uncertain. V was clipped by 1 base and J by 2 bases, with 15 bases between them. The CDR3 covers 16 residues. Germline V gene data show CDR1 as SGHAT and CDR2 as FQNNGV.

This chain joins TRBV7-2 and TRBJ2-1; 8 nucleotides line up with TRBD2. CDR1 and CDR2 (germline): SGHTA, FQGNSA. The CDR3 covers 15 residues. J was trimmed by 7 bases and V by 3 bases; bases with no gene match: 8. The CDR3 protein is CASSFNGGAGNEQFF. For the CDR3, the DNA is TGTGCCAGCAGCTTTAACGGGGGGGCAGGGAATGAGCAGTTCTTC.

This clone was seen once. The chain employs TRBV30 and TRBJ2-6; perhaps TRBD2 as D (5 bases). Germline V lookup: CDR1 GTSNPN, CDR2 SVGIG (reference sequence). The CDR3 covers 14 residues. V lost 6 bases to trimming and J lost 1 base, with 10 bases between them. In DNA, the CDR3 is TGTGCCTGCCCGGGAAGGTCTGGGGCCAACGTCCTGACTTTC. Protein sequence: CACPGRSGANVLTF.

V gene TRBV6-5 combines with J gene TRBJ1-1; 7 bases are a match to TRBD1. The CDR3 spans 13 residues. V gave up 5 bases and J gave up 3 bases; unmatched junction bases: 3. From germline, CDR1 is MNHEY and CDR2 SVGAGI. This chain's CDR3 is CASSNRGDTEAFF. The CDR3 bases are TGTGCCAGCAGTAACAGGGGTGACACTGAAGCTTTCTTT.

The rearrangement joins TRBV7-9 to TRBJ2-3, with 7 bases identical to TRBD2. CDR1 and CDR2 from the germline V gene are SEHNR and FQNEAQ (reference sequence). The junction had 17 bases not matched to a gene; V was cut back by 5 bases and J by 3 bases. The CDR3 loop spans 18 amino acids. Here the CDR3 DNA reads TGTGCCAGCAGCGCGCGAAACCAACTCGGCGGGGGAACAGATACGCAGTATTTT. This encodes CASSARNQLGGGTDTQYF.

The chain uses TRBV18 and TRBJ1-2, with 9 bases identical to TRBD1. The V gene's germline CDR1 is KGHSH and CDR2 LQKENI. Trimming took 6 bases from V and 6 from J; bases not matched to a gene: 8. This CDR3 contains 14 residues. The CDR3 DNA follows: TGTGCCAGCTCCCGGAGGACAGGGGAGGATGGCTACACCTTC. Translated, it gives CASSRRTGEDGYTF.

This sequence joins TRBV5-1 and TRBJ2-7, with D perhaps matching TRBD1 or TRBD2 (5 bases each). CDR3 length: 14 residues. V lost 3 bases, J lost 3 bases, and 13 bases lay in between. The germline V gene encodes CDR1 SGHRS and CDR2 YFSETQ. The DNA of the CDR3 is TGCGCCAGCAGCTCCCCGGGACGGCTCTACGAGCAGTACTTC. Its protein product is CASSSPGRLYEQYF.